A single sample is the source of the 15 T cell receptor beta chains below, sequenced in a study of blood T cell repertoires in COVID-19. Libraries were prepared by immunoSEQ multiplex PCR; TCRdb keeps only in-frame clonotypes and omits some of them. The table shows fewer than 250,000 clones, with around nine tenths occurring only once. The sample comprised peripheral blood. The source is a man aged 30 to 45 with acute or convalescent COVID-19.

The chain combines TRBV9 with TRBJ2-1; 9 bases agree with TRBD2. Germline CDR1 is SGDLS and CDR2 is YYNGEE. V was clipped by 4 bases and J by 7 bases; unmatched bases: 9. CDR3 length equals 15 residues. The DNA for the CDR3 is TGTGCCAGCAGCCAAAATCTAGCGGGGAAAAATGAGCAGTTCTTC. This codes for CASSQNLAGKNEQFF.

The CDR3 loop is CAWEGTGGRAFF. For the CDR3, the DNA is TGTGCCTGGGAGGGTACAGGGGGTAGGGCTTTCTTT. This chain joins TRBV30 and TRBJ1-1; TRBD1 aligns across 8 bases. CDR1 and CDR2 (germline): GTSNPN, SVGIG (reference sequence). This CDR3 is 12 amino acids long. V shed 5 bases, J shed 11 bases, and the junction held 10 bases outside the gene matches. The complete variable domain, with remaining parts taken from reference TRBV30 and TRBJ1-1, reads SQTIHQWPATLVQPVGSPLSLECTVEGTSNPNLYWYRQAAGRGLQLLFYSVGIGQISSEVPQNLSASRPQDRQFILSSKKLLLSDSGFYLCAWEGTGGRAFFGQGTRLTVV.

The DNA of the CDR3 is TGTGCCAGCACCAGACAGGGAGGAGCAACTAATGAAAAACTGTTTTTT. Encoded protein: CASTRQGGATNEKLFF. The V and J genes are TRBV6-6 and TRBJ1-4; 7 bases map to TRBD1. J lost 0 bases, V lost 7 bases, and 8 bases had no gene match. CDR3 size: 16 residues. Germline V gives CDR1 MNHNY, CDR2 SVGAGI (reference sequence).

The CDR3 DNA reads TGTGCCACCAGTCCAGCGGGCTTATCCTACAATGAGCAGTTCTTC. Encoded protein: CATSPAGLSYNEQFF. The chain couples TRBV24-1 to TRBJ2-1; perhaps TRBD2 as D (6 bases). The CDR3 contains 15 residues. The V and J ends lost 6 bases and 1 base respectively, with 12 bases between them. Germline CDR1 reads KGHDR; CDR2 reads SFDVKD.

This sequence joins TRBV19 and TRBJ2-1; D perhaps matches TRBD2 (5 bases). Germline loops: CDR1 LNHDA, CDR2 SQIVND (reference sequence). The CDR3 has 15 residues. Trimming took off 9 bases at V and 8 bases at J, with 23 bases between the two ends. CDR3 protein: CASRNRATSGYEQFF. The CDR3 DNA sequence: TGTGCCAGCCGGAATCGAGCCACTAGTGGTTATGAGCAGTTCTTC.

The sample holds a few counts of this clone. The CDR3 region is CASSLNPGGTTEAFF. The CDR3 nucleotides read TGTGCCAGCAGTTTAAACCCGGGAGGGACCACTGAAGCTTTCTTT. This sequence joins TRBV28 and TRBJ1-1; tentative D call: TRBD1 (5 bases). From germline, CDR1 is MDHEN and CDR2 SYDVKM. V was trimmed by 2 bases and J by 4 bases, leaving 14 bases between them. The CDR3 consists of 15 residues.

The genes are TRBV7-2 and TRBJ2-3; D gene unclear. The germline V gene encodes CDR1 SGHTA and CDR2 FQGNSA. V lost 5 bases, J lost 6 bases, and 12 bases lay in between. This CDR3 region has 13 residues. CDR3 nucleotides: TGTGCCAGCAGCAGCTTTAATTCGGATACGCAGTATTTT. Residues: CASSSFNSDTQYF.

This clone was seen only once. The CDR3 DNA follows: TGTGCCAGCAGAAATCGACGTGGACAGGGAAGGCAAGAGACCCAGTACTTC. Protein sequence: CASRNRRGQGRQETQYF. The chain combines TRBV7-2 with TRBJ2-5, with 8 bases identical to TRBD1. The trim removed 6 bases at V and 2 bases at J, leaving 14 bases unmatched. The CDR3 is made up of 17 amino acids. In germline, CDR1 is SGHTA, CDR2 FQGNSA.

The chain recombines TRBV3-1 (or the pseudogene TRBV3-2) with TRBJ1-1, with D tentatively TRBD1 (5 bases). This CDR3 contains 14 residues. Germline lookup yields CDR1 LGHDT and CDR2 YNNKEL (reference sequence). Trimming took 5 bases from V and 6 from J, leaving 16 bases between them. CDR3 residues: CASSTTTAAAEAFF. CDR3 bases: TGTGCCAGCAGCACAACGACAGCCGCCGCTGAAGCTTTCTTT.

The gene calls are TRBV29-1 and TRBJ2-3; a possible D gene is TRBD2 (5 bases). The germline V gene encodes CDR1 SQVTM and CDR2 ANQGSEA. CDR3 size: 12 residues. V shed 3 bases and J shed 4 bases, with 8 bases lying between them. Here the CDR3 reads CSVDRAADTQYF. The CDR3 DNA is TGCAGCGTTGATAGAGCGGCAGATACGCAGTATTTT.

This chain links TRBV5-4 with TRBJ2-2, with a possible D match to TRBD1 (6 bases). From germline, CDR1 is SGHNT and CDR2 YYREEE (reference sequence). Trimming pared 0 bases from V and 7 bases from J, leaving 13 bases between. This CDR3 has 15 residues. The CDR3 DNA reads TGTGCCAGCAGCTTGGCCGGGACATCGATCGGGGAGCTGTTTTTT. It codes for CASSLAGTSIGELFF. The variable domain in full, completed from reference TRBV5-4 and TRBJ2-2, reads ETGVTQSPTHLIKTRGQQVTLRCSSQSGHNTVSWYQQALGQGPQFIFQYYREEENGRGNFPPRFSGLQFPNYSSELNVNALELDDSALYLCASSLAGTSIGELFFGEGSRLTVL.

J is TRBJ2-1 and V is TRBV6-6, with 10 bases identical to TRBD2. Per the germline V gene, CDR1 is MNHNY and CDR2 is SVGAGI (reference sequence). V trimming: 7 bases; J trimming: 4 bases; junction bases outside the gene matches: 7. CDR3 length: 15 residues. The CDR3 coding sequence is TGTGCCAGCAAAGCCTGGACTAGCGGTTACAATGAGCAGTTCTTC. Translated: CASKAWTSGYNEQFF.

The rearrangement links TRBV19 to TRBJ2-5; 9 bases match TRBD1. The V gene end was trimmed by 4 bases and the J gene end by 4 bases; junction bases not matched to a gene: 4. The germline V gene encodes CDR1 LNHDA and CDR2 SQIVND (reference sequence). The CDR3 length is 14 residues. The DNA of the CDR3 is TGTGCCAGTAGTACCACAGGGGGCGGAGAGACCCAGTACTTC. Amino acid sequence: CASSTTGGGETQYF.

V usage is TRBV19 and J usage is TRBJ2-3; 11 bases are shared with TRBD2. The V segment lost 9 bases and the J segment 7 bases; nucleotides outside the gene matches: 12. Per the germline V gene, CDR1 is LNHDA and CDR2 is SQIVND (reference sequence). This CDR3 region has 15 residues. CDR3 sequence: CASQLSGGALNTQYF. The DNA for the CDR3 is TGTGCCAGCCAGCTTAGCGGGGGGGCCTTAAATACGCAGTATTTT.

This rearrangement joins TRBV2 to TRBJ1-4; 7 bases agree with TRBD1. Germline V gene data show CDR1 as SNHLY and CDR2 as FYNNEI. The J segment lost 6 bases and the V segment lost 1 base, leaving 8 bases of the junction unmatched. The CDR3 sequence is 16 residues long. In DNA, the CDR3 is TGTGCCAGCAGTGAAGTCCAGACAGGGTATTATGAAAAACTGTTTTTT. Translating gives CASSEVQTGYYEKLFF.